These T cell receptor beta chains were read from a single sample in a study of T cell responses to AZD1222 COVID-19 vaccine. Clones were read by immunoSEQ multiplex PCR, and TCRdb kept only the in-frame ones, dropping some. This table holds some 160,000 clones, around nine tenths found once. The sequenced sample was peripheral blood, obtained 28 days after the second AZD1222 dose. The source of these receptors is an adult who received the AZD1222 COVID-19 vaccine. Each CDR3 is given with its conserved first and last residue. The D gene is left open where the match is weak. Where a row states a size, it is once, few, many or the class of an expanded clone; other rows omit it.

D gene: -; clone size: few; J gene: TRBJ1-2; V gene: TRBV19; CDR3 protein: CASTTGQAYGYTF; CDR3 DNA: TGTGCCAGTACCACCGGTCAGGCCTATGGCTACACCTTC
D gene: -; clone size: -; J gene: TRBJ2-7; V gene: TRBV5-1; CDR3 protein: CASSLEAGSLAYEQYF; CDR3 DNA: TGCGCCAGCAGCTTGGAGGCAGGAAGCCTCGCCTACGAGCAGTACTTC
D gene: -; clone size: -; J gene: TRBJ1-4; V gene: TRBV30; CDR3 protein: CAWRRGANEKLFF; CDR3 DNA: TGTGCCTGGAGAAGGGGGGCTAATGAAAAACTGTTTTTT
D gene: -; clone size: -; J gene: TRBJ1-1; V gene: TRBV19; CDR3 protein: CASSSLSGGNTEAFF; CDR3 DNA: TGTGCCAGTAGTTCCCTCTCCGGGGGCAACACTGAAGCTTTCTTT
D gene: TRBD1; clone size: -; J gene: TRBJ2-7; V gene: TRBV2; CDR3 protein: CASSRDRAYEQYF; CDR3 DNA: TGTGCCAGCAGCAGGGACAGGGCGTACGAGCAGTACTTC
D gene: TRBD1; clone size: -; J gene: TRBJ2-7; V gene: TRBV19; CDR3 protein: CASSPGQVGSYEQYF; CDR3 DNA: TGTGCCAGTAGTCCGGGACAGGTGGGCTCCTACGAGCAGTACTTC
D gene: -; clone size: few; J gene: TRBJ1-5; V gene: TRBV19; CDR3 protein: CASSIGQGLYSNQPQHF; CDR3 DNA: TGTGCCAGTAGTATCGGGCAGGGGCTTTATAGCAATCAGCCCCAGCATTTT
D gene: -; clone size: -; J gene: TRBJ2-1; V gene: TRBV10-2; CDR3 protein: CASSESRSRRGVHNEQFF; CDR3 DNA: TGCGCCAGCAGTGAGTCGCGGAGCAGAAGGGGGGTCCACAATGAGCAGTTCTTC
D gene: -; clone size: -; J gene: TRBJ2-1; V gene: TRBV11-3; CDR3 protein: CASSLAYGVYNEQFF; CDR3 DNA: TGTGCCAGCAGCTTAGCTTATGGGGTCTACAATGAGCAGTTCTTC
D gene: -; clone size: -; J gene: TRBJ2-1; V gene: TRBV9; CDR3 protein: CASRDGKTEARNEQFF; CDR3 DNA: TGTGCCAGCAGGGATGGGAAGACTGAAGCCCGCAATGAGCAGTTCTTC
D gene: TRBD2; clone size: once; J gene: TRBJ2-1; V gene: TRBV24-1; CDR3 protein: CATSDGTSGPSYNEQFF; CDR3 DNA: TGTGCCACCAGTGATGGGACTAGCGGCCCTTCCTACAATGAGCAGTTCTTC
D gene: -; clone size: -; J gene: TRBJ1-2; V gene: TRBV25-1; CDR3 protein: CASSAVRSGYTF; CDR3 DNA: TGTGCCAGCAGTGCTGTGCGGTCTGGCTACACCTTC
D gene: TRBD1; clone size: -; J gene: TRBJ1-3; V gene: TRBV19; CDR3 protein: CASSIPGQGLRNTIYF; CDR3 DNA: TGTGCCAGTAGTATACCGGGACAGGGACTACGAAACACCATATATTTT
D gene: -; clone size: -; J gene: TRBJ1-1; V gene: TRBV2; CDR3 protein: CASSEEAQPNTEAFF; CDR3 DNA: TGTGCCAGCAGTGAAGAGGCACAGCCGAACACTGAAGCTTTCTTT
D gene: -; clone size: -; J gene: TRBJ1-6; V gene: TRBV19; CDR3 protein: CASRSRIWMDSPLHF; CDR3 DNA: TGTGCCAGTAGATCCCGGATTTGGATGGATTCACCCCTCCACTTT